These T cell receptor beta chains were read from a single sample in a study of monozygotic twins with cystic fibrosis. Libraries were prepared by immunoSEQ multiplex PCR; TCRdb keeps only in-frame clonotypes and omits some of them. The sample shows 25,000 to 30,000 clones, 90% of them seen only once. The specimen was blood. These receptor sequences come from a girl aged 2-10 years with cystic fibrosis. CDR3s include the opening cysteine and the closing phenylalanine or tryptophan. The order of the fields is J gene, V gene, CDR3 protein.

TRBJ1-1 TRBV29-1 CSVWNTNTEAFF
TRBJ2-1 TRBV27 CASSFSSTFGGTNEQFF
TRBJ2-7 TRBV5-6 CASSLGRGEQYF
TRBJ2-1 TRBV5-1 CASSAHGQGPYNEQFF
TRBJ2-7 TRBV15 CATSRDLLGETPVQYF
TRBJ2-7 TRBV5-1 CASSLGAGSSYEQYF
TRBJ2-7 TRBV5-1 CASSLDPGYEQYF
TRBJ2-5 TRBV25-1 CASSEIGMAQETQYF
TRBJ1-1 TRBV2 CASMVRGPNTEAFF
TRBJ2-2 TRBV9 CASSVSTVTGANTGELFF
TRBJ2-1 TRBV6-6 CASKRLTSGADEQFF
TRBJ1-1 TRBV27 CASSSPTGTLNTEAFF
TRBJ2-3 TRBV5-6 CASSLYIPLGGAHSDTQYF
TRBJ2-1 TRBV6-5 CASSAGTGGKNEQFF
TRBJ2-1 TRBV29-1 CSVVRRAGAHNEQFF
TRBJ2-5 TRBV2 CASSDGPAQETQYF
TRBJ1-2 TRBV6-5 CASSDVRGYTF
TRBJ1-2 TRBV6-5 CASSYSPRGRDYGYTF
TRBJ1-2 TRBV30 CAWSPDGSYGYTF
TRBJ2-2 TRBV18 CASSPGGANTGELFF
TRBJ1-5 TRBV4-2 CASSQDSNQPQHF
TRBJ2-1 TRBV10-1 CASSEPWTGNGNEQFF
TRBJ1-3 TRBV27 CASSFSRPTNGNTIYF
TRBJ1-1 TRBV2 CASSGGQKAFF
TRBJ1-4 TRBV30 CAWSPGGNSQNEKLFF
TRBJ2-5 TRBV5-1 CASSFGLQETQYF
TRBJ1-2 TRBV4-2 CASSLPTGGYTF
TRBJ2-7 TRBV7-2 CASSLFTGLATNYEQYF
TRBJ2-6 TRBV21-1 CASSKRAGRPSGANVLTF
TRBJ1-3 TRBV7-2 CASSLYYGAPSGNTIYF